This is a list of T cell receptor beta chains from one sample in a study of blood T cell repertoires in COVID-19. Some clones are missing from TCRdb's copy, which holds only in-frame ones; the method was immunoSEQ multiplex PCR. The table has about 220,000 clones, roughly 85% seen once. The sequenced sample consisted of PBMCs or T cells enriched from blood (not recorded which). Every receptor here comes from a woman aged 35 to 49 with acute COVID-19. Both conserved end residues are part of each CDR3. The order of the fields is J gene, clone size, D gene, V gene, CDR3 DNA, CDR3 protein. The D gene is left open where the match is weak. The size field is filled for only some rows; it gives once, few, many or a size class.

J gene: TRBJ2-3; clone size: .; D gene: TRBD1; V gene: TRBV4-1; CDR3 DNA: TGCGCCAGCAGCCTTCCCGACAGGGGGCAGTCAGATACGCAGTATTTT; CDR3 protein: CASSLPDRGQSDTQYF
J gene: TRBJ1-5; clone size: .; D gene: TRBD1; V gene: TRBV7-2; CDR3 DNA: TGTGCCAGCAGCTTATACAGGGGAAAGGATCAGCCCCAGCATTTT; CDR3 protein: CASSLYRGKDQPQHF
J gene: TRBJ2-3; clone size: few; D gene: .; V gene: TRBV18; CDR3 DNA: TGTGCCAGCTCACCAGACAGGACAAGCACAGATACGCAGTATTTT; CDR3 protein: CASSPDRTSTDTQYF
J gene: TRBJ1-1; clone size: .; D gene: TRBD1; V gene: TRBV27; CDR3 DNA: TGTGCCAGCAGTTTGCGGACAGGGACGAACACTGAAGCTTTCTTT; CDR3 protein: CASSLRTGTNTEAFF
J gene: TRBJ2-5; clone size: .; D gene: TRBD1; V gene: TRBV25-1; CDR3 DNA: TGTGCCAGCAGTGTCCGGGACAGGGGTGAGACCCAGTACTTC; CDR3 protein: CASSVRDRGETQYF
J gene: TRBJ1-2; clone size: .; D gene: .; V gene: TRBV5-1; CDR3 DNA: TGCGCCAGCAGCTTTGTATCGGTGGGGCAGTCGGCTAACTATGGCTACACCTTC; CDR3 protein: CASSFVSVGQSANYGYTF
J gene: TRBJ2-1; clone size: once; D gene: .; V gene: TRBV4-3; CDR3 DNA: TGCGCCAGCAGCCGCGTTAGAGACAATGAGCAGTTCTTC; CDR3 protein: CASSRVRDNEQFF
J gene: TRBJ2-7; clone size: .; D gene: TRBD2; V gene: TRBV11-2; CDR3 DNA: TGTGCCAGCAGCTCCGCCGAAAGCGGGGGGACCTACGAGCAGTACTTC; CDR3 protein: CASSSAESGGTYEQYF
J gene: TRBJ1-4; clone size: .; D gene: TRBD1; V gene: TRBV19; CDR3 DNA: TGTGCCAGTAGGCGGACAGGGTCTGAAAAACTGTTTTTT; CDR3 protein: CASRRTGSEKLFF
J gene: TRBJ1-1; clone size: .; D gene: .; V gene: TRBV6-5; CDR3 DNA: TGTGCCAGCTCTCCCACAGGCTACAACACTGAAGCTTTCTTT; CDR3 protein: CASSPTGYNTEAFF
J gene: TRBJ2-7; clone size: .; D gene: .; V gene: TRBV19; CDR3 DNA: TGTGCCAGTAGTATAGGAGGACAGACCTACGAGCAGTACTTC; CDR3 protein: CASSIGGQTYEQYF
J gene: TRBJ1-5; clone size: .; D gene: .; V gene: TRBV24-1; CDR3 DNA: TGTGCCACCAGTGATCGAGCTCGTGGGCCCCAGCATTTT; CDR3 protein: CATSDRARGPQHF
J gene: TRBJ1-1; clone size: .; D gene: TRBD1; V gene: TRBV24-1; CDR3 DNA: TGTGCCACCAGTGATGGGGGACAGAGGAACACTGAAGCTTTCTTT; CDR3 protein: CATSDGGQRNTEAFF
J gene: TRBJ1-2; clone size: .; D gene: .; V gene: TRBV10-3; CDR3 DNA: TGTGCCATCAGTGAAAGTGATCAGGGGCTCGGTGGCTACACCTTC; CDR3 protein: CAISESDQGLGGYTF
J gene: TRBJ1-2; clone size: .; D gene: TRBD1; V gene: TRBV27; CDR3 DNA: TGTGCCAGCAGTTCAAATACCCTGACAGGGCGCCATGGCTACACCTTC; CDR3 protein: CASSSNTLTGRHGYTF
J gene: TRBJ1-1; clone size: .; D gene: .; V gene: TRBV11-2; CDR3 DNA: TGTGCCAGCAGCTCCGGACAGCCGAACACTGAAGCTTTCTTT; CDR3 protein: CASSSGQPNTEAFF
J gene: TRBJ1-1; clone size: .; D gene: TRBD1; V gene: TRBV2; CDR3 DNA: TGTGCCAGCAGCTACGACAGGGGGCCTACTGAAGCTTTCTTT; CDR3 protein: CASSYDRGPTEAFF
J gene: TRBJ1-5; clone size: few; D gene: TRBD1; V gene: TRBV27; CDR3 DNA: TGTGCCAGCAGTCGGCAGGGGGCGCGAGGTGGCAATCAGCCCCAGCATTTT; CDR3 protein: CASSRQGARGGNQPQHF
J gene: TRBJ1-2; clone size: .; D gene: TRBD1; V gene: TRBV5-5; CDR3 DNA: TGTGCCAGCAGCTTGAGGACAGGGTTATATGGCTACACCTTC; CDR3 protein: CASSLRTGLYGYTF
J gene: TRBJ2-3; clone size: .; D gene: .; V gene: TRBV29-1; CDR3 DNA: TGCAGCGTTGCTGGGGGCTTGAGCACAGATACGCAGTATTTT; CDR3 protein: CSVAGGLSTDTQYF
J gene: TRBJ1-1; clone size: .; D gene: TRBD1; V gene: TRBV10-1; CDR3 DNA: TGCGCCAGCAGTGAGACAGGGGGCGCGTGGACTGAAGCTTTCTTT; CDR3 protein: CASSETGGAWTEAFF
J gene: TRBJ2-2; clone size: .; D gene: TRBD2; V gene: TRBV9; CDR3 DNA: TGTGCCAGCAGCGTTAGCGGGGGGGCCACCGGGGAGCTGTTTTTT; CDR3 protein: CASSVSGGATGELFF
J gene: TRBJ1-1; clone size: .; D gene: .; V gene: TRBV19; CDR3 DNA: TGTGCCAGTAGTCCCCAAAACAGCCGTATACTGAACACTGAAGCTTTCTTT; CDR3 protein: CASSPQNSRILNTEAFF
J gene: TRBJ2-1; clone size: .; D gene: TRBD1; V gene: TRBV18; CDR3 DNA: TGTGCCAGCTCATCTACCCAGGGGGCTGGCTACAATGAGCAGTTCTTC; CDR3 protein: CASSSTQGAGYNEQFF
J gene: TRBJ1-2; clone size: once; D gene: TRBD1; V gene: TRBV29-1; CDR3 DNA: TGCAGCGTAAAGACAGGGGTTAGGGATGGCTACACCTTC; CDR3 protein: CSVKTGVRDGYTF
J gene: TRBJ1-1; clone size: once; D gene: .; V gene: TRBV29-1; CDR3 DNA: TGCAGCGGTTCCCGGGGGGCGCGGACTGAAGCTTTCTTT; CDR3 protein: CSGSRGARTEAFF
J gene: TRBJ2-1; clone size: .; D gene: TRBD2; V gene: TRBV7-7; CDR3 DNA: TGTGCTAGCAGCCCTACGGGGGGAATCAGCTCCTACAATGAGCAGTTCTTC; CDR3 protein: CASSPTGGISSYNEQFF
J gene: TRBJ1-1; clone size: .; D gene: TRBD1; V gene: TRBV7-8; CDR3 DNA: TGTGCCAGCAGCTTGATACAGGGGGCGGTGAACACTGAAGCTTTCTTT; CDR3 protein: CASSLIQGAVNTEAFF
J gene: TRBJ2-2; clone size: few; D gene: .; V gene: TRBV30; CDR3 DNA: TGTGCCTGGAGCGCTGTCTCAGGCGCCGGGGAGCTGTTTTTT; CDR3 protein: CAWSAVSGAGELFF
J gene: TRBJ2-5; clone size: .; D gene: TRBD2; V gene: TRBV30; CDR3 DNA: TGTGCCTGGCAACTAGCGGGGGGTTCGACCCAGTACTTC; CDR3 protein: CAWQLAGGSTQYF
J gene: TRBJ1-4; clone size: .; D gene: .; V gene: TRBV4-2; CDR3 DNA: TGTGCCAGCAGCGAGGGGGGGGTAGGGGAAAAACTGTTTTTT; CDR3 protein: CASSEGGVGEKLFF
J gene: TRBJ1-2; clone size: .; D gene: TRBD1; V gene: TRBV12-3/TRBV12-4; CDR3 DNA: TGTGCCAGCAGGACAGGGGGCAGGGGCCCCATTCTATTC; CDR3 protein: CASRTGGRGPILF
J gene: TRBJ2-5; clone size: .; D gene: .; V gene: TRBV2; CDR3 DNA: TGTGCCAGCATCGGGGGACGAACCCTGGAGACCCAGTACTTC; CDR3 protein: CASIGGRTLETQYF
J gene: TRBJ2-3; clone size: once; D gene: .; V gene: TRBV9; CDR3 DNA: TGTGCCAGCAGCGTAGGGGCTAGCAGGCTGGGCGGTGATACGCAGTATTTT; CDR3 protein: CASSVGASRLGGDTQYF
J gene: TRBJ1-1; clone size: .; D gene: .; V gene: TRBV6-5; CDR3 DNA: TGTGCCAGCAGCGACGTAGGGAGGAGCACTGAAGCTTTCTTT; CDR3 protein: CASSDVGRSTEAFF
J gene: TRBJ1-4; clone size: .; D gene: TRBD1; V gene: TRBV7-2; CDR3 DNA: TGTGCCAGCAGTCCTACAGGGGGCTGGGAAAAACTGTTTTTT; CDR3 protein: CASSPTGGWEKLFF
J gene: TRBJ1-5; clone size: .; D gene: .; V gene: TRBV19; CDR3 DNA: TGTGCCAGTAACAGAATAAGCAATCAGCCCCAGCATTTT; CDR3 protein: CASNRISNQPQHF
J gene: TRBJ1-3; clone size: few; D gene: .; V gene: TRBV5-4; CDR3 DNA: TGTGCCAGCAGCTATGACGCGAGGTCAGACACCATATATTTT; CDR3 protein: CASSYDARSDTIYF
J gene: TRBJ2-2; clone size: .; D gene: TRBD2; V gene: TRBV23-1; CDR3 DNA: TGCGCCAGCAGTCAATGCGGGGGGGCGACCGGGGAGCTGTTTTTT; CDR3 protein: CASSQCGGATGELFF
J gene: TRBJ1-2; clone size: .; D gene: .; V gene: TRBV7-9; CDR3 DNA: TGTGCCAGCAGCTCCCGGGACACCCCTAACTATGGCTACACCTTC; CDR3 protein: CASSSRDTPNYGYTF
J gene: TRBJ1-2; clone size: .; D gene: TRBD1; V gene: TRBV9; CDR3 DNA: TGTGCCAGCACCAGAGGACAGGGGAACTATGGCTACACCTTC; CDR3 protein: CASTRGQGNYGYTF
J gene: TRBJ2-1; clone size: .; D gene: .; V gene: TRBV19; CDR3 DNA: TGTGCCAGTAGTATTTCGGAGACGAGCGGGGAGCAGTTCTTC; CDR3 protein: CASSISETSGEQFF
J gene: TRBJ1-1; clone size: .; D gene: .; V gene: TRBV7-3; CDR3 DNA: TGTGCCAGCAGCTTATTGGCAGGGCAATTTGAAGCTTTCTTT; CDR3 protein: CASSLLAGQFEAFF
J gene: TRBJ1-1; clone size: .; D gene: TRBD1; V gene: TRBV28; CDR3 DNA: TGTGCCAGCAGTTCACCGGGACAGGGTCTATTGCCTGAAGCTTTCTTT; CDR3 protein: CASSSPGQGLLPEAFF
J gene: TRBJ2-5; clone size: .; D gene: TRBD2; V gene: TRBV6-5; CDR3 DNA: TGTGCCAGCAGTTACGGGAGGGCCCAAGAGACCCAGTACTTC; CDR3 protein: CASSYGRAQETQYF
J gene: TRBJ2-3; clone size: .; D gene: TRBD2; V gene: TRBV5-3; CDR3 DNA: TGTGCCAGAAGTAGGGGACTAACAACAGATACGCAGTATTTT; CDR3 protein: CARSRGLTTDTQYF
J gene: TRBJ1-5; clone size: .; D gene: TRBD1; V gene: TRBV2; CDR3 DNA: TGTGCCAGCAGTGGGAACAGGGGCAGCAATCAGCCCCAGCATTTT; CDR3 protein: CASSGNRGSNQPQHF
J gene: TRBJ2-7; clone size: .; D gene: .; V gene: TRBV20-1; CDR3 DNA: TGCAGTGCTAGTCAACCAGGGAACGAGCAGTACTTC; CDR3 protein: CSASQPGNEQYF
J gene: TRBJ2-1; clone size: .; D gene: TRBD2; V gene: TRBV3-1/TRBV3-2; CDR3 DNA: TGTGCCAGCAGTAGACTAGCGGGGCTAAATGAGCAGTTCTTC; CDR3 protein: CASSRLAGLNEQFF
J gene: TRBJ1-2; clone size: .; D gene: .; V gene: TRBV7-9; CDR3 DNA: TGTGCCAGCAGCTACGCCCCCGGGGAGAACTATGGCTACACCTTC; CDR3 protein: CASSYAPGENYGYTF
J gene: TRBJ2-5; clone size: .; D gene: TRBD2; V gene: TRBV9; CDR3 DNA: TGTGCCAGCAGCGTAGAAAAGCGGGGGGGCCAGGAGACCCAGTACTTC; CDR3 protein: CASSVEKRGGQETQYF
J gene: TRBJ1-1; clone size: .; D gene: .; V gene: TRBV7-2; CDR3 DNA: TGTGCCAGCAGCCAACAGGGATGGGGGCGCGAAGCTTTCTTT; CDR3 protein: CASSQQGWGREAFF
J gene: TRBJ2-2; clone size: .; D gene: TRBD2; V gene: TRBV2; CDR3 DNA: TGTGCCGGCGGGGGGTCCAACACCGGGGAGCTGTTTTTT; CDR3 protein: CAGGGSNTGELFF
J gene: TRBJ1-1; clone size: .; D gene: .; V gene: TRBV18; CDR3 DNA: TGTGCCAGCTCACCTGAAATAGACAGAACAAACACTGAAGCTTTCTTT; CDR3 protein: CASSPEIDRTNTEAFF